The rows below give T cell receptor beta chains drawn from one sample of a study of cytomegalovirus exposure and HLA in healthy donors. TCRdb's copy holds only in-frame clones and misses some; the assay was immunoSEQ multiplex PCR. The table records about 160,000 clones, 55% to 80% of them present only once. The sequenced sample was PBMCs. Receptor source: a woman aged 55-75 years in good health and CMV-seropositive. Each CDR3 is given with its conserved first and last residue. A D gene is named only where the DNA matches it firmly. Expanded clones get a size class; other rows say once, few or many, or leave the size out.

D gene: .
J gene: TRBJ1-3
V gene: TRBV5-1
clone size: .
CDR3 DNA: TGCGCCAGCAGCCCCCTCGACACTGGAAACACCATATATTTT
CDR3 protein: CASSPLDTGNTIYF

D gene: .
J gene: TRBJ2-7
V gene: TRBV29-1
clone size: .
CDR3 DNA: TGCAGCGCCGCTCCGGGACAAACCTACGAGCAGTACTTC
CDR3 protein: CSAAPGQTYEQYF

D gene: TRBD2
J gene: TRBJ2-1
V gene: TRBV4-3
clone size: few
CDR3 DNA: TGCGCCAGCAGCCCTTCTAGACTAGCGGCTTACAATGAGCAGTTCTTC
CDR3 protein: CASSPSRLAAYNEQFF

D gene: TRBD2
J gene: TRBJ2-3
V gene: TRBV6-5
clone size: .
CDR3 DNA: TGTGCCAGCAGTTACCAGGGAGCGGGACCGACAGATACGCAGTATTTT
CDR3 protein: CASSYQGAGPTDTQYF

D gene: .
J gene: TRBJ2-7
V gene: TRBV5-1
clone size: .
CDR3 DNA: TGCGCCAGCAGCTTAAGGAGGGACCACGGGCAGTACTTC
CDR3 protein: CASSLRRDHGQYF

D gene: .
J gene: TRBJ1-5
V gene: TRBV21-1
clone size: .
CDR3 DNA: TGTGCCAGCGGGTATCGAGGGGAGGATCAGCCCCAGCATTTT
CDR3 protein: CASGYRGEDQPQHF

D gene: TRBD1
J gene: TRBJ2-7
V gene: TRBV5-4
clone size: few
CDR3 DNA: TGTGCCAGCAGCTCCGGGACAGGTCGTAGGAGCTCCTACGAGCAGTACTTC
CDR3 protein: CASSSGTGRRSSYEQYF

D gene: .
J gene: TRBJ2-6
V gene: TRBV5-4
clone size: few
CDR3 DNA: TGTGCCAGCAGCTTGGCCAGCTCTGGGGCCAACGTCCTGACTTTC
CDR3 protein: CASSLASSGANVLTF

D gene: TRBD1
J gene: TRBJ1-2
V gene: TRBV5-1
clone size: few
CDR3 DNA: TGCGCCAGCAGCTTTTCTTTCAGGGACAGCTATGGCTACACCTTC
CDR3 protein: CASSFSFRDSYGYTF

D gene: .
J gene: TRBJ1-1
V gene: TRBV7-9
clone size: .
CDR3 DNA: TGTGCCAGCAGCTCAGGTACAGTGAACACTGAAGCTTTCTTT
CDR3 protein: CASSSGTVNTEAFF

D gene: TRBD2
J gene: TRBJ2-2
V gene: TRBV10-2
clone size: few
CDR3 DNA: TGCGCCAGCAGGGAGGGACTAGCGGGAGGGCAACTCACCGGGGAGCTGTTTTTT
CDR3 protein: CASREGLAGGQLTGELFF

D gene: .
J gene: TRBJ1-1
V gene: TRBV28
clone size: .
CDR3 DNA: TGTGCCAGCAGTTTAAGTTCCTCTCGGGCTGAAGCTTTCTTT
CDR3 protein: CASSLSSSRAEAFF

D gene: .
J gene: TRBJ2-1
V gene: TRBV5-4
clone size: few
CDR3 DNA: TGTGCCAGCAGCACCCATACAGGTTCTAATGAGCAGTTCTTC
CDR3 protein: CASSTHTGSNEQFF

D gene: .
J gene: TRBJ2-2
V gene: TRBV2
clone size: few
CDR3 DNA: TGTGCCAGCAGTGATGGTCTAGCAGGCACCGGGGAGCTGTTTTTT
CDR3 protein: CASSDGLAGTGELFF

D gene: .
J gene: TRBJ1-5
V gene: TRBV18
clone size: .
CDR3 DNA: TGTGCCAGCTCACGAACGGACAGTCTAAATCAGCCCCAGCATTTT
CDR3 protein: CASSRTDSLNQPQHF

D gene: .
J gene: TRBJ2-2
V gene: TRBV9
clone size: few
CDR3 DNA: TGTGCCAGCAGCGAAACTAGTACCGGGGAGCTGTTTTTT
CDR3 protein: CASSETSTGELFF

D gene: .
J gene: TRBJ1-2
V gene: TRBV7-8
clone size: .
CDR3 DNA: TGTGCCAGCAGCTACGACTCGGGGGGTGGCTACACCTTC
CDR3 protein: CASSYDSGGGYTF

D gene: .
J gene: TRBJ1-5
V gene: TRBV27
clone size: few
CDR3 DNA: TGTGCCAGCAGTTTATCGATAGCAGGGGACAATCAGCCCCAGCATTTT
CDR3 protein: CASSLSIAGDNQPQHF

D gene: .
J gene: TRBJ2-7
V gene: TRBV5-6
clone size: .
CDR3 DNA: TGTGCCAGCAGCTTGGGAAGGGGCTCCGAGCAGTACTTC
CDR3 protein: CASSLGRGSEQYF

D gene: .
J gene: TRBJ2-2
V gene: TRBV5-4
clone size: .
CDR3 DNA: TGTGCCAGCAGCTCCCGAGGGGGGGGAGAGCACGGGGAGCTGTTTTTT
CDR3 protein: CASSSRGGGEHGELFF

D gene: .
J gene: TRBJ1-1
V gene: TRBV30
clone size: .
CDR3 DNA: TGTGCCTGGAGTGTACTAAGGGGGAACACTGAAGCTTTCTTT
CDR3 protein: CAWSVLRGNTEAFF

D gene: .
J gene: TRBJ2-7
V gene: TRBV18
clone size: few
CDR3 DNA: TGTGCCAGCTCACAGCAGGGGCTGGACTACGAGCAGTACTTC
CDR3 protein: CASSQQGLDYEQYF

D gene: TRBD1
J gene: TRBJ2-7
V gene: TRBV10-1
clone size: few
CDR3 DNA: TGCGCCAGCAGTGCCGGGACAGATTACGAGCAGTACTTC
CDR3 protein: CASSAGTDYEQYF

D gene: .
J gene: TRBJ1-1
V gene: TRBV7-9
clone size: .
CDR3 DNA: TGTGCCAGCAGCCGGGGGAACACTGAAGCTTTCTTT
CDR3 protein: CASSRGNTEAFF

D gene: TRBD2
J gene: TRBJ2-1
V gene: TRBV2
clone size: .
CDR3 DNA: TGTGCCAGCAGGTTAGGGACTAGCGCTGTCAATGAGCAGTTCTTC
CDR3 protein: CASRLGTSAVNEQFF

D gene: .
J gene: TRBJ2-2
V gene: TRBV7-2
clone size: .
CDR3 DNA: TGTGCCAGCAGCTTAGTCCCACTAGCTGCGGGGGAGCTGTTTTTT
CDR3 protein: CASSLVPLAAGELFF

D gene: TRBD1
J gene: TRBJ1-2
V gene: TRBV2
clone size: .
CDR3 DNA: TGTGCCAGCAGAGGGACAGACTTATATGGCTACACCTTC
CDR3 protein: CASRGTDLYGYTF

D gene: .
J gene: TRBJ2-6
V gene: TRBV18
clone size: .
CDR3 DNA: TGTGCCAGCTCCCAGGCTGGGGCCAACGTCCTGACTTTC
CDR3 protein: CASSQAGANVLTF

D gene: TRBD1
J gene: TRBJ1-6
V gene: TRBV15
clone size: .
CDR3 DNA: TGTGCCACCAGCAGAGATGGACAGGGGGCGCGTTCACCCCTCCACTTT
CDR3 protein: CATSRDGQGARSPLHF

D gene: TRBD2
J gene: TRBJ2-3
V gene: TRBV2
clone size: .
CDR3 DNA: TGTGCCAGCAGGGGACTAGCGGGAGGGCCAGGTACGCAGTATTTT
CDR3 protein: CASRGLAGGPGTQYF

D gene: .
J gene: TRBJ2-5
V gene: TRBV20-1
clone size: .
CDR3 DNA: TGCAGTGCCATCTATCGGGAGACCCAGTACTTC
CDR3 protein: CSAIYRETQYF

D gene: TRBD1
J gene: TRBJ2-1
V gene: TRBV28
clone size: .
CDR3 DNA: TGTGCCAGCAGTACTCCAGGGGGCCCACGTGGTGAGCAGTTCTTC
CDR3 protein: CASSTPGGPRGEQFF

D gene: TRBD1
J gene: TRBJ2-7
V gene: TRBV5-1
clone size: .
CDR3 DNA: TGCGCCAGCAGCTGGAGGACAGGTGGGACCTCCTACGAGCAGTACTTC
CDR3 protein: CASSWRTGGTSYEQYF

D gene: .
J gene: TRBJ2-7
V gene: TRBV7-2
clone size: .
CDR3 DNA: TGTGCCAGCAGCTTCCGGGACTCCAACTACGAGCAGTACTTC
CDR3 protein: CASSFRDSNYEQYF

D gene: .
J gene: TRBJ2-7
V gene: TRBV7-8
clone size: once
CDR3 DNA: TGTGCCAGCAGCTCTCCCGCGTCCTACGAGCAGTACTTC
CDR3 protein: CASSSPASYEQYF

D gene: .
J gene: TRBJ1-2
V gene: TRBV4-3
clone size: .
CDR3 DNA: TGCGCCAGCAGCCAAGCCATGGGAGTCGGGTATGGCTACACCTTC
CDR3 protein: CASSQAMGVGYGYTF

D gene: TRBD1
J gene: TRBJ2-1
V gene: TRBV11-2
clone size: .
CDR3 DNA: TGTGCCAGCAGCGCCCTCCGGGACAGCAACAATGAGCAGTTCTTC
CDR3 protein: CASSALRDSNNEQFF

D gene: .
J gene: TRBJ2-1
V gene: TRBV19
clone size: few
CDR3 DNA: TGTGCCAGTAGTATGGATGGTAGAGGGAGCTATGAGCAGTTCTTC
CDR3 protein: CASSMDGRGSYEQFF

D gene: TRBD2
J gene: TRBJ2-7
V gene: TRBV30
clone size: .
CDR3 DNA: TGTGCCGGCGGGATTTCAAAGACTAGCGGCTACGAGCAGTACTTC
CDR3 protein: CAGGISKTSGYEQYF

D gene: TRBD2
J gene: TRBJ2-7
V gene: TRBV4-3
clone size: .
CDR3 DNA: TGCGCCAGCAGCCGAACACTAGCGGGAAGGAACTACGAGCAGTACTTC
CDR3 protein: CASSRTLAGRNYEQYF

D gene: .
J gene: TRBJ1-2
V gene: TRBV23-1
clone size: once
CDR3 DNA: TGCGCCAGCAATCAGACAGGACACCAATACTATGGCTACACCTTC
CDR3 protein: CASNQTGHQYYGYTF

D gene: .
J gene: TRBJ1-1
V gene: TRBV2
clone size: .
CDR3 DNA: TGTGCCAGCAGAGGAGGCGGGGGAAGGAACACTGAAGCTTTCTTT
CDR3 protein: CASRGGGGRNTEAFF

D gene: .
J gene: TRBJ2-1
V gene: TRBV7-9
clone size: .
CDR3 DNA: TGTGCCAGCAGCTTAATGTCCGGCAATGAGCAGTTCTTC
CDR3 protein: CASSLMSGNEQFF

D gene: .
J gene: TRBJ1-6
V gene: TRBV6-6
clone size: few
CDR3 DNA: TGTGCCAGCTTAGGAGCGAGCTCCTATAATTCACCCCTCCACTTT
CDR3 protein: CASLGASSYNSPLHF

D gene: TRBD1
J gene: TRBJ2-6
V gene: TRBV5-1
clone size: .
CDR3 DNA: TGCGCCAGCAGCTCGGACAGGGGGTCTGGGGCCAACGTCCTGACTTTC
CDR3 protein: CASSSDRGSGANVLTF

D gene: .
J gene: TRBJ2-1
V gene: TRBV5-4
clone size: .
CDR3 DNA: TGTGCCAGCAGCTTGGGACTAGGTCCTGAGCAGTTCTTC
CDR3 protein: CASSLGLGPEQFF

D gene: .
J gene: TRBJ1-2
V gene: TRBV27
clone size: .
CDR3 DNA: TGTGCTTCCATGGAGGGCGCTGGGTTTTATGGCTACACCTTC
CDR3 protein: CASMEGAGFYGYTF

D gene: TRBD1
J gene: TRBJ1-1
V gene: TRBV10-3
clone size: .
CDR3 DNA: TGTGCCATCAGACAGGGGCTAAACACTGAAGCTTTCTTT
CDR3 protein: CAIRQGLNTEAFF

D gene: .
J gene: TRBJ2-1
V gene: TRBV10-2
clone size: .
CDR3 DNA: TGCGCCAGCAGCCGCCACGGGAATTACAATGAGCAGTTCTTC
CDR3 protein: CASSRHGNYNEQFF

D gene: .
J gene: TRBJ2-1
V gene: TRBV6-5
clone size: .
CDR3 DNA: TGTGCCAGCAGTTACGTAGCGGGACAGGGCAATGAGCAGTTCTTC
CDR3 protein: CASSYVAGQGNEQFF

D gene: .
J gene: TRBJ2-1
V gene: TRBV6-6
clone size: .
CDR3 DNA: TGTGCCACCTGTAGGGGCGGGGGCCCTTCCTACAATGAGCAGTTCTTC
CDR3 protein: CATCRGGGPSYNEQFF

D gene: TRBD2
J gene: TRBJ2-5
V gene: TRBV11-2
clone size: .
CDR3 DNA: TGTGCCAGCACGGGGGGGGCTAGCGGGAGCCTCGAGGAGACCCAGTACTTC
CDR3 protein: CASTGGASGSLEETQYF

D gene: TRBD2
J gene: TRBJ2-5
V gene: TRBV7-7
clone size: .
CDR3 DNA: TGTGCTAGCAGCTTAGCCGGGAGGGCTAGCGGGAATTATGAGACCCAGTACTTC
CDR3 protein: CASSLAGRASGNYETQYF

D gene: TRBD2
J gene: TRBJ2-3
V gene: TRBV7-2
clone size: .
CDR3 DNA: TGTGCCAGCAGCCCAACGAGGACTAGCGGGAGTGGCGCTACGCAGTATTTT
CDR3 protein: CASSPTRTSGSGATQYF

D gene: TRBD2
J gene: TRBJ2-1
V gene: TRBV6-6
clone size: .
CDR3 DNA: TGTGCCAGCAGCCTCCAGACTAGCGGGAGGGATAATGAGCAGTTCTTC
CDR3 protein: CASSLQTSGRDNEQFF

D gene: TRBD1
J gene: TRBJ1-1
V gene: TRBV5-1
clone size: .
CDR3 DNA: TGCGCCAGCAGCTCCACGACAGGGTCGAACACTGAAGCTTTCTTT
CDR3 protein: CASSSTTGSNTEAFF

D gene: TRBD2
J gene: TRBJ2-7
V gene: TRBV7-2
clone size: .
CDR3 DNA: TGTGCCAGCAGCGTCGGGACTAGGTCCTACGAGCAGTACTTC
CDR3 protein: CASSVGTRSYEQYF

D gene: .
J gene: TRBJ2-1
V gene: TRBV10-3
clone size: few
CDR3 DNA: TGTGCCATCAGTATGCCTAACTACAATGAGCAGTTCTTC
CDR3 protein: CAISMPNYNEQFF

D gene: .
J gene: TRBJ2-1
V gene: TRBV10-3
clone size: many
CDR3 DNA: TGTGCCATCAGGGACAGCTACAATGAGCAGTTCTTC
CDR3 protein: CAIRDSYNEQFF

D gene: TRBD2
J gene: TRBJ2-3
V gene: TRBV4-2
clone size: .
CDR3 DNA: TGTGCCAGCAGCCAAGGGGTAGCGGGAGTGGTAGATACGCAGTATTTT
CDR3 protein: CASSQGVAGVVDTQYF